This entry lists 18 T cell receptor beta chains sequenced from one sample in a study of neoadjuvant anti-PD-1 for oral cavity cancer. The data were produced by immunoSEQ multiplex PCR, yet TCRdb's version contains in-frame clones alone and is incomplete. The sample consists of some 15,000 clones, roughly 70% of them appearing once. Time point given: after neoadjuvant nivolumab, at surgical resection. Specimen: PBMCs, collected after nivolumab (anti-PD-1) treatment. The receptors were sampled from a person between 40 and 85 years old with oral cavity squamous cell carcinoma.

The rearrangement joins TRBV5-1 to TRBJ2-2; D gene uncertain. The V gene's germline CDR1 is SGHRS and CDR2 YFSETQ. V was clipped by 1 base and J by 2 bases, with 9 bases between them. This CDR3 spans 15 amino acids. The CDR3 loop is CASSLTGPNTGELFF. The CDR3 coding sequence is TGCGCCAGCAGCTTGACCGGGCCCAACACCGGGGAGCTGTTTTTT.

This chain joins TRBV5-6 and TRBJ2-7, with D unclear. The CDR3 contains 14 residues. The V end lost 1 base, the J end lost 3 bases, and 11 bases lay between the germline ends. The germline V gene encodes CDR1 SGHDT and CDR2 YYEEEE. The CDR3, as DNA: TGTGCCAGCAGCTTGATGTTGGGGAACTACGAGCAGTACTTC. Translating gives CASSLMLGNYEQYF.

This clone has only one observation. The chain has TRBV5-1 and TRBJ2-3, with 8 bases lining up with TRBD2. CDR1 is SGHRS, CDR2 YFSETQ, per germline. The CDR3 runs to 16 residues. Germline trimming cut 0 bases from V and 4 bases from J; bases unmatched to any gene: 7. The CDR3 loop is CASSLVTGGLSDTQYF. CDR3 bases: TGCGCCAGCAGCTTGGTTACGGGAGGGCTGTCAGATACGCAGTATTTT.

The chain carries TRBV5-1 and TRBJ2-7; D is ambiguous. Germline CDR1 and CDR2: SGHRS and YFSETQ. Trimming pared 0 bases from V and 0 bases from J, leaving 7 bases between. The CDR3 is made up of 14 amino acids. The CDR3 here is CASSLGGFSYEQYF. CDR3 nucleotide sequence: TGCGCCAGCAGCTTGGGTGGGTTCTCCTACGAGCAGTACTTC.

This clone was seen only a few times. V and J are TRBV6-5 and TRBJ1-1, with a possible D match to TRBD1 (5 bases). The CDR3 extends over 15 amino acids. Germline loops: CDR1 MNHEY, CDR2 SVGAGI. The ends were cut back, 2 bases at V and 3 bases at J, with 13 bases in the middle. The CDR3 protein is CASSYAHRLYTEAFF. In nucleotides, the CDR3 is TGTGCCAGCAGTTACGCACACAGGTTATACACTGAAGCTTTCTTT.

The genes are TRBV5-6 and TRBJ2-7, with 7 bases lining up with TRBD2. The germline gives CDR1 SGHDT, CDR2 YYEEEE. The CDR3 is 14 residues long. J lost 4 bases, V lost 1 base, and 5 bases had no gene match. The CDR3 is CASSLSSGIYEQYF. CDR3 nucleotide sequence: TGTGCCAGCAGCTTGTCTAGCGGTATTTACGAGCAGTACTTC.

V gene TRBV7-2 combines with J gene TRBJ1-1; D gene uncertain. CDR1 is SGHTA, CDR2 FQGNSA, per germline. This CDR3 has 15 amino acids. The V gene lost 5 bases and the J gene lost 1 base, with 14 bases spanning the gap. CDR3 sequence: CASSRLTLKNTEAFF. The CDR3 coding sequence is TGTGCCAGCAGCCGACTAACCCTCAAGAACACTGAAGCTTTCTTT.

This chain uses TRBV4-1 with TRBJ1-1, with D unresolved. The V gene lost 0 bases and the J gene lost 8 bases, with 10 bases spanning the gap. The CDR3 loop spans 13 amino acids. The V gene's germline CDR1 is MGHRA and CDR2 YSYEKL. The CDR3 DNA reads TGCGCCAGCAGCCAAGAGAGGCGCTCAGAAGCTTTCTTT. Amino acid sequence: CASSQERRSEAFF.

The J gene is TRBJ2-1, the V gene TRBV5-1; D remains unclear. CDR3 length: 13 residues. Germline V gene lookup returns CDR1 SGHRS and CDR2 YFSETQ. Trimming pared 2 bases from V and 8 bases from J, leaving 11 bases between. The CDR3 nucleotides read TGCGCCAGCAGCTTAAGGACCCCTGATGAGCAGTTCTTC. Its protein product is CASSLRTPDEQFF.

The CDR3 DNA is TGTGCCAGCAGCCCAGGGTCGGGCTATGGCTACACCTTC. Translation gives CASSPGSGYGYTF. The chain employs TRBV9 and TRBJ1-2, with a possible D match to TRBD1 (5 bases). Per germline, CDR1 SGDLS and CDR2 YYNGEE. V dropped 4 bases and J dropped 4 bases, with 11 bases sitting between them. The CDR3 consists of 13 residues.

The CDR3 sequence is CASSPSGTGYYEQYF. The CDR3 DNA reads TGTGCCAGCTCACCATCTGGGACAGGGTACTACGAGCAGTACTTC. The genes are TRBV18 and TRBJ2-7, with 9 positions matching TRBD1. CDR1 is KGHSH, CDR2 LQKENI, per germline. Trimming took 2 bases from V and 3 from J; bases not matched to a gene: 5. The CDR3 loop spans 15 amino acids.

The chain combines TRBV9 with TRBJ1-3; maybe TRBD1 (6 bases). CDR3 length: 15 amino acids. Germline V CDR1 and CDR2: SGDLS, YYNGEE. V was shortened by 0 bases and J by 3 bases, with 10 bases between the two germline ends. The CDR3 sequence: CASSVVGANGNTIYF. The CDR3 region has the DNA TGTGCCAGCAGCGTAGTGGGGGCAAATGGAAACACCATATATTTT.

The gene calls are TRBV4-2 and TRBJ2-7; TRBD2 might be the D (6 bases). Germline-derived CDR1 and CDR2 are LGHNA and YNFKEQ. CDR3 length equals 17 residues. Trimming took off 2 bases at V and 0 bases at J, with 17 bases between the two ends. CDR3 loop: CASSQSFVEGSSYEQYF. CDR3 DNA: TGTGCCAGCAGCCAATCGTTTGTGGAGGGGAGCTCCTACGAGCAGTACTTC.

This sequence joins TRBV6-6 and TRBJ1-5; 7 nucleotides match TRBD1. Per the germline V gene, CDR1 is MNHNY and CDR2 is SVGAGI (reference sequence). This CDR3 region has 13 residues. The V gene end was trimmed by 6 bases and the J gene end by 7 bases; junction bases not matched to a gene: 6. CDR3 DNA sequence: TGTGCCAGCAGCCAGGGGGTTGAGCAGCCCCAGCATTTT. Protein product: CASSQGVEQPQHF.

This chain links TRBV7-9 with TRBJ2-7; D gene unclear. The germline CDR1 and CDR2 sequences are SEHNR and FQNEAQ (reference sequence). Deletions cut 5 bases from V and 0 bases from J, with 11 bases between. The CDR3 contains 14 residues. CDR3 amino acids: CASSLGRASYEQYF. In DNA, the CDR3 is TGTGCCAGCAGCCTCGGAAGGGCCTCCTACGAGCAGTACTTC.

The chain joins TRBV7-6 to TRBJ2-7; either TRBD1 or TRBD2 may fit D (5 bases each). Germline V gives CDR1 SGHVS, CDR2 FNYEAQ. V lost 2 bases, J lost 3 bases, and 14 bases lay in between. There are 15 residues in the CDR3. As DNA, the CDR3 is TGTGCCAGCAGCTTAAGGGACGCAACACTCTACGAGCAGTACTTC. Its translation is CASSLRDATLYEQYF.

V is TRBV7-8 and J is TRBJ2-2, with 7 bases lining up with TRBD2. The CDR3 totals 18 residues. V shed 2 bases, J shed 2 bases, and the junction held 11 bases outside the gene matches. Germline CDR1 is SGHVS and CDR2 is FQNEAQ. CDR3 protein: CASSLWSTQRGNTGELFF. The DNA of the CDR3 is TGTGCCAGCAGCTTATGGTCAACACAGCGGGGAAACACCGGGGAGCTGTTTTTT.

This clone was detected a few times. V is TRBV9 and J is TRBJ1-1; perhaps TRBD1 as D (6 bases). Germline V gives CDR1 SGDLS, CDR2 YYNGEE. Trimming stripped 3 bases from V and 6 bases from J, with 12 bases between. The CDR3 totals 13 residues. The CDR3 bases are TGTGCCAGCAGCGCAAAACAGGGCCCTGAAGCTTTCTTT. This gives the protein CASSAKQGPEAFF.